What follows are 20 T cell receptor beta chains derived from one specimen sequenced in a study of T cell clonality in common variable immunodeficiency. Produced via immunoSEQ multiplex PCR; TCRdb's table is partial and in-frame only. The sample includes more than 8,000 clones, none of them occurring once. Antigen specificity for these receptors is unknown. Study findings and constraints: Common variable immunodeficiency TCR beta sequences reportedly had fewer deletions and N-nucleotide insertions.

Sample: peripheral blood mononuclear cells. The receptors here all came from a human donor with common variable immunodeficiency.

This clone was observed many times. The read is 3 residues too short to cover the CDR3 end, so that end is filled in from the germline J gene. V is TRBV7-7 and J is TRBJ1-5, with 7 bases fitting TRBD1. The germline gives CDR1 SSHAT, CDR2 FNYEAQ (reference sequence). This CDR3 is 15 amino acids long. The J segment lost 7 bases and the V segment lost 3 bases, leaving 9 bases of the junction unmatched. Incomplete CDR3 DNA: TGTGCCAGCAGCTTGGGACAGAAACGAAGACAGCCC. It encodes CASSLGQKRRQP. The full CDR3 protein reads CASSLGQKRRQPQHF.

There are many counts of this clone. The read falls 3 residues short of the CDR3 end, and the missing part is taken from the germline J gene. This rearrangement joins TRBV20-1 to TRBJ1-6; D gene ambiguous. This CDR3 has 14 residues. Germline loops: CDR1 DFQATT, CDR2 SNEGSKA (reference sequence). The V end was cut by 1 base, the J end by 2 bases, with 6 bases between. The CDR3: CSARVQTYNSPLHF. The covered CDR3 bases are TGCAGTGCTAGAGTGCAGACCTATAATTCACCC.

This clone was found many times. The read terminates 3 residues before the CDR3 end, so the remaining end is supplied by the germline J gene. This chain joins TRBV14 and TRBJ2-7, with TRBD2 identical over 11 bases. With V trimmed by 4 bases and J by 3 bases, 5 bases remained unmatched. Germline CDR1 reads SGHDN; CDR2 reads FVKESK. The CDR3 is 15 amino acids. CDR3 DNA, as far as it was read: TGTGCCAGCAGCCTGCGACTAGCGGGGATCTACGAG. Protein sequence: CASSLRLAGIYE. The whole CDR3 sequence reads CASSLRLAGIYEQYF. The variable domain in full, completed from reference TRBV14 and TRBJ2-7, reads EAGVTQFPSHSVIEKGQTVTLRCDPISGHDNLYWYRRVMGKEIKFLLHFVKESKQDESGMPNNRFLAERTGGTYSTLKVQPAELEDSGVYFCASSLRLAGIYEQYFGPGTRLTVT.

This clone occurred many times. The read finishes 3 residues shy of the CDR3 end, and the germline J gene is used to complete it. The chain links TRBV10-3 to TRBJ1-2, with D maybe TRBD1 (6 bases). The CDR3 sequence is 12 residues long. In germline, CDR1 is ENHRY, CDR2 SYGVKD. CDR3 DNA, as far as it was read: TGTGCCATCAGAAAACAGGGAAGAGGC. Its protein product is CAIRKQGRG. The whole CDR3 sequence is CAIRKQGRGYTF.

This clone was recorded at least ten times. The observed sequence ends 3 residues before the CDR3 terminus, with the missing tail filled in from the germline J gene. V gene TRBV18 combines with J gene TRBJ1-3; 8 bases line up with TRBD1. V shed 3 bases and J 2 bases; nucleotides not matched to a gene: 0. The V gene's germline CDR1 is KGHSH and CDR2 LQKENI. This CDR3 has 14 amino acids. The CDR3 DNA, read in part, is TGTGCCAGCTCACCGACAGGGGCTGGAAACACC. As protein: CASSPTGAGNT. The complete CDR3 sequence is CASSPTGAGNTIYF. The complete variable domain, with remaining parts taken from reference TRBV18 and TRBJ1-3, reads NAGVMQNPRHLVRRRGQEARLRCSPMKGHSHVYWYRQLPEEGLKFMVYLQKENIIDESGMPKERFSAEFPKEGPSILRIQQVVRGDSAAYFCASSPTGAGNTIYFGEGSWLTVV.

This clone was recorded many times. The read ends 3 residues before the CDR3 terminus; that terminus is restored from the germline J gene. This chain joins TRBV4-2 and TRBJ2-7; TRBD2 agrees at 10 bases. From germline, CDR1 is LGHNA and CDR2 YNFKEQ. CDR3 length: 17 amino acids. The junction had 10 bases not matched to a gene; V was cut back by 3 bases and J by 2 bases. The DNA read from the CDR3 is TGTGCCAGCAGCCACCCGCTTACTAGCGGGGTAACCTACGAG. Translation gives CASSHPLTSGVTYE. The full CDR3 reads CASSHPLTSGVTYEQYF.

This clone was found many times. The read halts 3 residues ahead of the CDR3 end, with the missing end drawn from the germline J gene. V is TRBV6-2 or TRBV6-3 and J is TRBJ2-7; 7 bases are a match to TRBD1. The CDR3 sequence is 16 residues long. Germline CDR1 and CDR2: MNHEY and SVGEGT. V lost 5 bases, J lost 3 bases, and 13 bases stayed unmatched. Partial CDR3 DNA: TGTGCCAGCAGTCTTGAGACAGGGTATCACGGCTACGAG. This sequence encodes CASSLETGYHGYE. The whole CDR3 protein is CASSLETGYHGYEQYF.

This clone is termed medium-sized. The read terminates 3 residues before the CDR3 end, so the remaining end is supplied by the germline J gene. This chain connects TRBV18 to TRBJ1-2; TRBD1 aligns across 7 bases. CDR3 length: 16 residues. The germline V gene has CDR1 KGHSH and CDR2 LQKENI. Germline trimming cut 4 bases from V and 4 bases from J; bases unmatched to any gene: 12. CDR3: CASSLTGQPHIYGYTF. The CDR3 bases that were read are TGTGCCAGCTCACTAACGGGACAGCCACACATCTATGGC.

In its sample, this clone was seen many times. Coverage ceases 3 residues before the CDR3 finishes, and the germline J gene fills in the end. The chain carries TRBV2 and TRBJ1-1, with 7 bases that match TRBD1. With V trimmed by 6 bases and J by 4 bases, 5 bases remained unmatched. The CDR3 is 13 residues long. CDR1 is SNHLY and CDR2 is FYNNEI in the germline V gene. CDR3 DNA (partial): TGTGCCAGCAGCACAGGGGTTAGCACTGAA. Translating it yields CASSTGVSTE. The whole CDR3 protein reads CASSTGVSTEAFF.

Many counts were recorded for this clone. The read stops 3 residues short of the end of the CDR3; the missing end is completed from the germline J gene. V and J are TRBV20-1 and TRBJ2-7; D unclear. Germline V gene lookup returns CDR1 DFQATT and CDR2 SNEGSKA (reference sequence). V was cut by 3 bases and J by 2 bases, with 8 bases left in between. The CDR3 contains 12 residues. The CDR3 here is CSARQEPYEQYF. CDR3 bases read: TGCAGTGCTAGGCAGGAGCCCTACGAG.

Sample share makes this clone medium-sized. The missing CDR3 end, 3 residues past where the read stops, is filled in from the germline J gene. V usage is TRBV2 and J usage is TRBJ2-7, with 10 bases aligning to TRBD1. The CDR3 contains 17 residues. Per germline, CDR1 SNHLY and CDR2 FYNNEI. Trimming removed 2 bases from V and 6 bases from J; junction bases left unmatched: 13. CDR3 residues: CASSERNPGQGRGEQYF. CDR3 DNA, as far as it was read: TGTGCCAGCAGTGAACGGAATCCGGGACAGGGGAGAGGCGAG.

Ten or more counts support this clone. Partial CDR3 DNA: TGTGCCAGCAGTTACGGGGGGTTAAGGAACACTGAA. It yields the protein CASSYGGLRNTE. The full CDR3 reads CASSYGGLRNTEAFF. The V gene is TRBV6-2 or TRBV6-3, the J gene TRBJ1-1; weak D call: TRBD1 (5 bases). The observed sequence ends 3 residues before the CDR3 terminus, with the missing tail filled in from the germline J gene. The germline CDR1 and CDR2 sequences are MNHEY and SVGEGT. Trimming removed 2 bases at V and 1 base at J, with 11 bases between. The CDR3 loop spans 15 amino acids.

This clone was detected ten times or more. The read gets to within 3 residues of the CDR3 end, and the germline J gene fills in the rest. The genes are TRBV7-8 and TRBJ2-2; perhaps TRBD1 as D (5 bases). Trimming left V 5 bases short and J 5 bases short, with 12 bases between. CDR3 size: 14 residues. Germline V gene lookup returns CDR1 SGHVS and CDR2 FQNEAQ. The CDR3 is CASSRIQGTGELFF. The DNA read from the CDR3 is TGTGCCAGCAGCCGGATTCAGGGAACCGGGGAG.

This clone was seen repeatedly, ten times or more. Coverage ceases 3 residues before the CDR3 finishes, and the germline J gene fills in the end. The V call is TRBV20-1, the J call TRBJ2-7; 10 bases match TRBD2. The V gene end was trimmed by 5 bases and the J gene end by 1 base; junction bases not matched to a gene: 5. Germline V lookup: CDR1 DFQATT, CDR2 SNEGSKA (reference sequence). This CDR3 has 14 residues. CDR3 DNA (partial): TGCAGTGCTCTGCAGACTAGCGGGTCCTACGAG. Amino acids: CSALQTSGSYE. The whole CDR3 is CSALQTSGSYEQYF.

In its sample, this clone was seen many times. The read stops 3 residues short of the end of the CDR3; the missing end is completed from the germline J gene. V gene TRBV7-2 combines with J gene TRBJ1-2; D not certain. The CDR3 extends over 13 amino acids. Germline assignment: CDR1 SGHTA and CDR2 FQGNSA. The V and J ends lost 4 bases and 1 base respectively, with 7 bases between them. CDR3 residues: CASSSFFNYGYTF. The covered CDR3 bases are TGTGCCAGCAGCTCCTTTTTTAACTATGGC.

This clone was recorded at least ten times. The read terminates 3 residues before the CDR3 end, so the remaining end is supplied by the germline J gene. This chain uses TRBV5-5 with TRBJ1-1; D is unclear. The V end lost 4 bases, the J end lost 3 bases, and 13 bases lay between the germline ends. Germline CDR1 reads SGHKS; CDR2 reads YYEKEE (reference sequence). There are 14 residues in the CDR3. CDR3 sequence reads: CASSPLIKDTEAFF. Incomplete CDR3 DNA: TGTGCCAGCAGCCCCCTGATTAAGGACACTGAA.

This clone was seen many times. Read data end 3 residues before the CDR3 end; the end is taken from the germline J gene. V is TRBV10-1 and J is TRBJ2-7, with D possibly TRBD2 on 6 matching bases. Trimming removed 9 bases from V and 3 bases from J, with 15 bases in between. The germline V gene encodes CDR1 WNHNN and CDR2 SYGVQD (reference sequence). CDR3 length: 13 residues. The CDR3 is CARFREAVYEQYF. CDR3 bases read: TGCGCCAGGTTCAGGGAGGCGGTCTACGAG.

The CDR3 bases that were read are TGTGCCAGTAGTATAGATCTCGGCGCAGGGAGGGCTGGCTATGGC. Encoded protein: CASSIDLGAGRAGYG. The CDR3 in its entirety is CASSIDLGAGRAGYGYTF. This chain links TRBV19 with TRBJ1-2; D perhaps matches TRBD1 (5 bases). The read ends 3 residues early relative to the CDR3; the germline J gene fills the gap. Germline values: CDR1 LNHDA, CDR2 SQIVND (reference sequence). This CDR3 contains 18 residues. V was shortened by 0 bases and J by 4 bases, with 21 bases between the two germline ends.

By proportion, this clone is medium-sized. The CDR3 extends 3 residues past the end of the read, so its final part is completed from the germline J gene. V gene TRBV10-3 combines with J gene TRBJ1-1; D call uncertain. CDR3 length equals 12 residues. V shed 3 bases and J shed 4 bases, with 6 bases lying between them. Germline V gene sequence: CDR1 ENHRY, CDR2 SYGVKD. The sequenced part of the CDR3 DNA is TGTGCCATCAGTGACCAATCCACTGAA. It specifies CAISDQSTE. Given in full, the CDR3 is CAISDQSTEAFF.

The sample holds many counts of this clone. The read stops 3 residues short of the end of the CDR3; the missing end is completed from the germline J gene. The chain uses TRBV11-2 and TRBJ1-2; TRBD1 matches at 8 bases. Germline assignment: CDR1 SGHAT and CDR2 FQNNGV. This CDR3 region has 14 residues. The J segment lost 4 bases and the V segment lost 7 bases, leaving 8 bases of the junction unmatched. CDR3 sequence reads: CASILGQGGYGYTF. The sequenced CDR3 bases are TGTGCCAGCATCCTAGGACAGGGCGGCTATGGC.